A single sample gave rise to the 14 T cell receptor beta chains below, sequenced in a study of shared clonotypes between healthy human individuals. Assay: immunoSEQ multiplex PCR; the TCRdb copy retains only in-frame clones and omits some. The data show millions of clones, with 85% to 95% seen just once and about 1.1% held by the top ten. Naive CD8 isolation took CD45RO-negative cells positively selected for CCR7 and excluded terminally differentiated effector memory CD45RA+ cells. Sequencing used naive CD8+ T cells sorted from blood. These receptors were taken from a man in his late teens or twenties in good health.

The chain carries TRBV4-1 and TRBJ2-5; D not certain. V was trimmed by 0 bases and J by 5 bases, leaving 16 bases between them. Germline V gives CDR1 MGHRA, CDR2 YSYEKL. The CDR3 runs 16 residues. As DNA, the CDR3 is TGCGCCAGCAGCCAAGATCTGGGAAGCAGTTGGGAGACCCAGTACTTC. This codes for CASSQDLGSSWETQYF.

Turning to this clone: Other DNA sequences in the sample encode the same CDR3. The J gene is TRBJ2-3, the V gene TRBV6-5; D is unclear. Trimming removed 1 base from V and 0 bases from J, with 2 bases in between. The CDR3 consists of 13 residues. CDR1 is MNHEY, CDR2 SVGAGI, per germline. The CDR3 reads CASSYLSTDTQYF. The CDR3 DNA sequence: TGTGCCAGCAGTTACTTAAGCACAGATACGCAGTATTTT.

The genes are TRBV28 and TRBJ1-1, with a weak D call TRBD1 (6 bases). The CDR3 is 16 residues long. Germline assignment: CDR1 MDHEN and CDR2 SYDVKM. Trimming cost V 6 bases and J 2 bases, with 19 bases left between them. The CDR3 spells CASREGGGDLNTEAFF. The CDR3, as DNA: TGTGCCAGCAGAGAAGGAGGGGGAGATCTCAACACTGAAGCTTTCTTT.

CDR3 bases: TGTGCCAGCAGCTTGGGACTAGCGGGAGGCAAAGAGACCCAGTACTTC. Translating it yields CASSLGLAGGKETQYF. V is TRBV11-2 and J is TRBJ2-5; 15 bases are a match to TRBD2. The CDR3 has 16 residues. The junction had 2 bases not matched to a gene; V was cut back by 3 bases and J by 3 bases. Germline V gene data show CDR1 as SGHAT and CDR2 as FQNNGV.

The V call is TRBV5-4, the J call TRBJ2-2; D unresolved. From germline, CDR1 is SGHNT and CDR2 YYREEE (reference sequence). Trimming pared 0 bases from V and 1 base from J, leaving 7 bases between. The CDR3 sequence is 15 residues long. The CDR3 sequence: CASSLELENTGELFF. Written as DNA, the CDR3 is TGTGCCAGCAGCTTGGAGTTGGAGAACACCGGGGAGCTGTTTTTT.

V is TRBV6-1 and J is TRBJ2-7; 8 nucleotides agree with TRBD1. The CDR3 extends over 13 amino acids. V was pared by 6 bases and J by 5 bases, with 6 bases of the junction left unmatched. Germline CDR1 reads MNHNS; CDR2 reads SASEGT. In DNA, the CDR3 is TGTGCCAGCAGATCTCCAGGGGGCGACGAGCAGTACTTC. It specifies CASRSPGGDEQYF.

The chain recombines TRBV13 with TRBJ2-1; 7 bases fit TRBD2. V gave up 5 bases and J gave up 9 bases; unmatched junction bases: 16. The CDR3 loop spans 16 amino acids. Germline V CDR1 and CDR2: PRHDT, FYEKMQ (reference sequence). DNA of the CDR3: TGTGCCAGCAGCCGCCTAGCGGTGAATTCTCGGGGTGAGCAGTTCTTC. Translation gives CASSRLAVNSRGEQFF.

Note on this clone: A read error may produce the germline difference seen at one junction end. This chain links TRBV7-2 with TRBJ2-7; 8 nucleotides match TRBD2. The CDR3 runs to 18 residues. Germline CDR1 and CDR2: SGHTA and FQGNSA. CDR3 sequence reads: CASSLAGQGRGSSYEQYF. Here the CDR3 DNA reads TGTGCCAGCAGCCTAGCGGGCCAGGGCCGCGGGAGCTCCTACGAGCAGTACTTC.

The genes are TRBV29-1 and TRBJ2-2; weak D call: TRBD2 (5 bases). CDR1 SQVTM and CDR2 ANQGSEA come from the germline V gene. This CDR3 spans 15 amino acids. The V end lost 0 bases, the J end lost 7 bases, and 15 bases lay between the germline ends. The CDR3 DNA follows: TGCAGCGTTGAAGATAGTGGGAGTACTGTCGGGGAGCTGTTTTTT. This sequence encodes CSVEDSGSTVGELFF.

This rearrangement joins TRBV11-3 to TRBJ2-1, with TRBD2 matching 10 bases. CDR1 and CDR2 from the germline V gene are SGHNT and YENEEA. With V trimmed by 4 bases and J by 1 base, 4 bases remained unmatched. The CDR3 extends over 16 amino acids. CDR3 sequence: CASSSSSGRSYNEQFF. The CDR3 nucleotides are TGTGCCAGCAGCTCAAGTAGCGGGAGGTCCTACAATGAGCAGTTCTTC.

In this sample, this clone turned up once. The rearrangement joins TRBV9 to TRBJ2-7; a possible D gene is TRBD2 (5 bases). Trimming removed 0 bases at V and 4 bases at J, with 11 bases between. This CDR3 contains 14 residues. Germline V CDR1 and CDR2: SGDLS, YYNGEE. CDR3 loop: CASSVGWRGYEQYF. The CDR3 DNA reads as TGTGCCAGCAGCGTAGGGTGGAGAGGGTACGAGCAGTACTTC.

Notes on this clone: The sample has other DNA sequences that encode this CDR3 too. The rearrangement uses TRBV13 and TRBJ2-2; tentative D call: TRBD2 (5 bases). Germline V lookup: CDR1 PRHDT, CDR2 FYEKMQ (reference sequence). CDR3 length equals 14 residues. Trimming removed 3 bases at V and 2 bases at J, with 7 bases between. The CDR3: CASSLDSNTGELFF. For the CDR3, the DNA is TGTGCCAGCAGCTTGGACTCCAACACCGGGGAGCTGTTTTTT.

V gene TRBV15 combines with J gene TRBJ1-4; D is ambiguous. Trimming removed 4 bases from V and 4 bases from J, with 4 bases in between. Germline V lookup: CDR1 LNHNV, CDR2 YYDKDF (reference sequence). This CDR3 comprises 12 residues. The CDR3 DNA reads as TGTGCCACCAGCAACTTTAATGAAAAACTGTTTTTT. Amino acid sequence: CATSNFNEKLFF.

This chain links TRBV5-6 with TRBJ1-5, with D perhaps matching TRBD1 (6 bases). V shed 3 bases and J shed 8 bases, with 18 bases lying between them. The CDR3 loop spans 15 amino acids. Germline CDR1 SGHDT, CDR2 YYEEEE. CDR3 in amino acids: CASSSGVRGMEPQHF. The CDR3 bases are TGTGCCAGCAGCTCCGGGGTCAGGGGAATGGAGCCCCAGCATTTT.